This T cell receptor beta chain was captured in a study of T cells in Graves' hyperthyroidism and ophthalmopathy. Overall study findings and caveats: It was a median approximately 6 months before onset that the model predicted ophthalmopathy.

Graves' hyperthyroidism is called stable when ophthalmopathy does not progress within 18 months. Thyroid ultrasound and orbital computed tomography, with clinical symptoms and serum thyroxine and TRAb, informed diagnoses. Cells are PBMCs isolated from roughly 9.3 ml of fresh blood. Remarks on this clonotype: Its specificity is unknown. A junction boundary mismatches the germline segment, possibly from a read error.

CDR3 length: 18 amino acids. Germline lookup yields CDR1 SGHRS and CDR2 YFSETQ. The investigators amplified TCR beta CDR3 regions from RNA transcripts. Carried out on the TCR CDR3, a first-round RT-PCR used the HTBI primer set. MiXCR, run by TCRdb on the multiplex PCR reads, gives a single entry per CDR3 protein. The sample includes 750,000 to 950,000 distinct CDR3 sequences, 38% of them seen just once. This TCR was recovered from a man aged 18 to 35 with Graves' hyperthyroidism. This chain links TRBV5-1 with TRBJ1-5; D might be TRBD1 (6 bases). What was sequenced was blood. The CDR3 sequence: CASSQESQGGGSNQPQHF. As DNA, the CDR3 is TGTGCCAGCAGCCAAGAATCACAGGGAGGGGGTAGCAATCAGCCCCAGCATTTT. The full variable domain, its missing parts supplied by reference TRBV5-1 and TRBJ1-5, is KAGVTQTPRYLIKTRGQQVTLSCSPISGHRSVSWYQQTPGQGLQFLFEYFSETQRNKGNFPGRFSGRQFSNSRSEMNVSTLELGDSALYLCASSQESQGGGSNQPQHFGDGTRLSIL.